The clone carrying this T cell receptor beta chain was observed many times. Its antigen is currently unknown. This entry comes from a study of early T cells in non-severe SARS-CoV-2 infection. Study-wide context: Sequencing was performed on bulk RNA from unsorted whole blood, leaving chains unpaired. Study-level results: Missing private and CD4 specificities, VDJdb matching favored anti-spike CD8 responses.

Each cDNA molecule carried a unique molecular identifier. Using its own MiXCR run on the 5' RACE reads, TCRdb lists one record per CDR3 protein. The table has fewer than 65,000 distinct CDR3 sequences, 7.7% seen once. The CDR3 loop spans 13 amino acids. CDR1 LGHDT and CDR2 YNNKEL come from the germline V gene (reference sequence). Trimming left V 2 bases short and J 14 bases short, with 16 bases between. Specimen: whole blood, collected at baseline. The receptor comes from an adult who was a healthcare worker with PCR-confirmed SARS-CoV-2 infection or an uninfected control (not recorded which). V gene TRBV3-1 combines with J gene TRBJ2-1; D may be TRBD2 (6 bases). The CDR3 DNA is TGTGCCAGCAGCCAATACACGGGAGTTGTGGAGTTCTTC. Translation gives CASSQYTGVVEFF.